A selection of T cell receptor beta chains follows, all from one sample in a study of cytomegalovirus exposure and HLA in healthy donors. The table came from immunoSEQ multiplex PCR; TCRdb's copy has only in-frame clones and leaves some out. The sample consists of 200,000 to 250,000 clones, around 86% of them appearing once. Sequencing was done on a sample of PBMCs. All receptors come from a woman in her 40s in good health and CMV-seronegative. Both conserved end residues are trimmed from each CDR3. Fields, in order: D gene, V gene, clone size, J gene, CDR3 protein. The D gene is left open where the match is weak. Rows give clone size only sometimes, using once, few, many, or a class for an expanded clone.

TRBD1	TRBV5-4	NA	TRBJ1-2	ASSNRGAGGYT
NA	TRBV2	NA	TRBJ2-3	ASSGLSPRGTQY
TRBD2	TRBV5-6	NA	TRBJ2-2	ASSPKTLLAGGSGELF
NA	TRBV29-1	NA	TRBJ1-1	SVNVRSTEAF
TRBD1	TRBV7-6	once	TRBJ2-3	ASSSGQGVDTQY
NA	TRBV28	NA	TRBJ1-2	ASSIGSYRADYGYT
NA	TRBV27	NA	NA	ASSFHEQY
NA	TRBV27	NA	TRBJ2-2	ASSLSTSSTGELF
TRBD1	TRBV30	NA	TRBJ2-7	AWSVRQGDYEQY
TRBD2	TRBV11-1	NA	TRBJ2-5	ASTISQREKKETQY
TRBD1	TRBV27	few	TRBJ1-5	ASSPGTGGGYSNQPQH
NA	TRBV28	NA	TRBJ1-2	ASSPAAGSVYGYT
NA	TRBV5-1	NA	TRBJ2-1	ASSLAPGSYNEQF
NA	TRBV5-1	NA	TRBJ1-2	ASSLRADRRLNYGYT
NA	TRBV6-4	NA	TRBJ2-1	ASGEDGQPYNEQF
NA	TRBV27	NA	TRBJ2-5	ASSRLTDLYQETQY
NA	TRBV4-2	NA	TRBJ1-5	ASSQDHYSNQPQH
NA	TRBV5-1	NA	TRBJ2-6	ASSPMGPGANVLT
TRBD1	TRBV27	NA	TRBJ2-2	ASSPLQTGINTGELF
NA	TRBV9	NA	TRBJ2-5	ASSTVASKETQY
NA	TRBV15	NA	TRBJ1-2	ATSTDSYGYT
TRBD1	TRBV6-1	NA	TRBJ2-6	ASSLDRAGANVLT
TRBD1	TRBV6-5	once	TRBJ2-1	ASSSDRGPYNEQF
NA	TRBV10-3	NA	TRBJ1-5	AISERGGPNQPQH
NA	TRBV5-1	NA	TRBJ1-1	ASSLDGLSNTEAF
NA	TRBV7-9	NA	TRBJ1-1	SSSLGAAVEAF
NA	TRBV6-5	NA	TRBJ1-2	ASSQTGSNYGYT
NA	TRBV2	few	TRBJ1-1	ASSGAGNTEAF
NA	TRBV27	NA	TRBJ1-1	ASEDRGGTEAF
NA	TRBV30	NA	TRBJ2-3	AWKGGRGPTDTQY
NA	TRBV10-3	few	TRBJ2-4	AISERGLVQY
NA	TRBV19	NA	TRBJ1-2	ASSIFFGGTDYGYT
NA	TRBV2	NA	TRBJ1-1	ASRSGVSMVNTEAF
NA	TRBV29-1	NA	TRBJ2-7	SVATGSGSYEQY
NA	TRBV19	NA	TRBJ2-4	ASSISGVLAKNIQY
TRBD1	TRBV27	NA	TRBJ1-6	ATRLAGGSHNSPLH
TRBD2	TRBV18	once	TRBJ2-7	ASSKGLAGGVYEQY
TRBD1	TRBV5-1	NA	TRBJ2-7	ASSLRQGSYEQY
TRBD1	TRBV28	NA	TRBJ2-7	ASSFGTGRRVLDEQY
TRBD2	TRBV27	NA	TRBJ2-1	ASSLKRGMYNEQF
TRBD1	TRBV6-5	NA	TRBJ2-5	ASRGTVLQETQY
NA	TRBV5-1	NA	TRBJ1-2	ASSSQMNYGYT
NA	TRBV30	NA	TRBJ1-5	AWGRQGNQPQH
TRBD2	TRBV28	NA	TRBJ2-1	ASMTSGRLNEQF
TRBD1	TRBV19	NA	TRBJ1-4	ASGQGAGRDEKLF
NA	TRBV11-2	once	TRBJ2-1	ASSLAPTVDPYNEQF
NA	TRBV7-9	NA	TRBJ2-7	ASSYPTRYEQY
NA	TRBV27	NA	TRBJ1-2	ASSLSSGYGYT
NA	TRBV6-6	NA	TRBJ2-2	ASSYSGTRELF
TRBD2	TRBV29-1	NA	TRBJ2-1	STPSHIAGEGGEQF
NA	TRBV19	NA	TRBJ1-1	ASSIVGEQAF
TRBD1	TRBV6-5	NA	TRBJ1-5	ASSPDRGSNQPQH
TRBD2	TRBV28	NA	TRBJ2-2	ASTRPPGLAGAGELF